The 15 T cell receptor beta chains below all came from one sample that was sequenced in a study. One entry per CDR3 protein results from TCRdb running MiXCR on the RT-PCR reads. The data show about 700,000 distinct CDR3 sequences, 14% seen once. Sequencing used memory CD4+ T cells from blood. Receptors were obtained from a female donor in good health, serving as a healthy control.

This clonotype was seen ten or more times. The chain couples TRBV4-2 to TRBJ1-1; possible D gene TRBD1, 6 bases. The CDR3 contains 17 residues. Germline CDR1 LGHNA, CDR2 YNFKEQ. Trimming removed 4 bases from V and 3 bases from J, with 21 bases in between. In DNA, the CDR3 is TGTGCCAGCAGCCGGGTAGGGGGAGGAGGGGGTGACACTGAAGCTTTCTTT. Its translation: CASSRVGGGGGDTEAFF.

There are a few counts of this clonotype. This sequence joins TRBV5-1 and TRBJ2-7; D may correspond to TRBD1 or TRBD2 (5 bases each). From germline, CDR1 is SGHRS and CDR2 YFSETQ. Trimming took 1 base from V and 2 from J, leaving 10 bases between them. This CDR3 has 14 residues. CDR3 in amino acids: CASSLYGTAYEQYF. CDR3 nucleotide sequence: TGCGCCAGCAGCTTGTATGGGACGGCCTACGAGCAGTACTTC. The full variable domain, rest sourced from reference TRBV5-1 and TRBJ2-7, is KAGVTQTPRYLIKTRGQQVTLSCSPISGHRSVSWYQQTPGQGLQFLFEYFSETQRNKGNFPGRFSGRQFSNSRSEMNVSTLELGDSALYLCASSLYGTAYEQYFGPGTRLTVT.

This clonotype was counted many times. The CDR3 here is CASSRPGTGNYEQYF. CDR3 DNA sequence: TGTGCCAGCAGCAGGCCCGGGACAGGGAACTACGAGCAGTACTTC. This chain links TRBV6-2 or TRBV6-3 with TRBJ2-7, with 9 bases lining up with TRBD1. J gave up 3 bases and V 6 bases, and 9 bases lay outside the gene matches. From germline, CDR1 is MNHEY and CDR2 SVGEGT. This CDR3 has 15 amino acids.

The chain joins TRBV6-6 to TRBJ1-1, with no clear D. Germline V lookup: CDR1 MNHNY, CDR2 SVGAGI (reference sequence). The CDR3 totals 12 residues. Trimming removed 6 bases at V and 1 base at J, with 6 bases between. The CDR3 DNA reads TGTGCCAGCAGGACAACGAACACTGAAGCTTTCTTT. Translating it yields CASRTTNTEAFF.

The chain links TRBV7-2 to TRBJ2-7; D is undetermined. CDR1 is SGHTA, CDR2 FQGNSA, per germline. V lost 4 bases, J lost 3 bases, and 10 bases lay in between. This CDR3 is 13 amino acids long. The CDR3 region has the DNA TGTGCCAGCAGCTCCAACATTTACTACGAGCAGTACTTC. This encodes CASSSNIYYEQYF.

The gene calls are TRBV20-1 and TRBJ2-3; TRBD2 agrees at 10 bases. After removal of 3 bases from V and 5 bases from J, the junction contained 5 bases not matched to a gene. The CDR3 runs to 14 residues. CDR1 is DFQATT and CDR2 is SNEGSKA in the germline V gene (reference sequence). CDR3 DNA sequence: TGCAGTGCTAGGAGCGGGAGGGCCGGAGATACGCAGTATTTT. Its protein is CSARSGRAGDTQYF.

This clonotype has only a few counts. The chain carries TRBV11-2 and TRBJ2-1; 12 bases agree with TRBD2. This CDR3 is 17 amino acids long. Germline V lookup: CDR1 SGHAT, CDR2 FQNNGV. Trimming at V came to 3 bases and at J to 9 bases, leaving 12 bases not matched to a gene. The CDR3 region is CASSFTSGLAGFREQFF. For the CDR3, the DNA is TGTGCCAGCAGCTTCACGTCCGGACTAGCGGGATTCCGTGAGCAGTTCTTC.

V is TRBV6-2 or TRBV6-3 and J is TRBJ1-2, with 9 bases that match TRBD1. J was trimmed by 7 bases and V by 5 bases; bases with no gene match: 8. Germline V CDR1 and CDR2: MNHEY, SVGEGT. The CDR3 consists of 14 residues. The CDR3 nucleotides read TGTGCCAGCAGTGCCGGGACAGGGCGTATTGGCTACACCTTC. The encoded protein is CASSAGTGRIGYTF.

CDR3 DNA sequence: TGTGCCTGGAAGGCCACTGGCTACACCTTC. Translating gives CAWKATGYTF. The rearrangement joins TRBV30 to TRBJ1-2; D gene uncertain. Germline lookup yields CDR1 GTSNPN and CDR2 SVGIG (reference sequence). The CDR3 consists of 10 residues. The V gene lost 4 bases and the J gene lost 7 bases, with 7 bases spanning the gap.

This clonotype has a single count. A read error may explain this, as a much larger clone is one base away. The chain carries TRBV6-1 and TRBJ1-1; 7 bases line up with TRBD1. This CDR3 comprises 18 residues. Germline V CDR1 and CDR2: MNHNS, SASEGT. CDR3: CAISEGYSGRGRGTEAFF. The CDR3 DNA sequence: TGTGCCATCAGTGAAGGTTATAGTGGGAGGGGGCGCGGGACTGAAGCTTTCTTT.

This clonotype was seen only a few times. The chain links TRBV9 to TRBJ2-3; D not resolved. This CDR3 spans 16 amino acids. Germline V CDR1 and CDR2: SGDLS, YYNGEE. V lost 2 bases and J lost 3, with 16 bases in between. CDR3 in amino acids: CASSVSVGPATDTQYF. DNA of the CDR3: TGTGCCAGCAGCGTGTCGGTGGGCCCGGCAACAGATACGCAGTATTTT.

The chain uses TRBV27 and TRBJ2-2; D unclear. The germline CDR1 and CDR2 sequences are MNHEY and SMNVEV (reference sequence). V was pared by 0 bases and J by 5 bases, with 10 bases between. This CDR3 has 15 residues. The CDR3 protein is CASSLSYAPTGELFF. In nucleotides, the CDR3 is TGTGCCAGCAGTTTATCCTACGCCCCAACCGGGGAGCTGTTTTTT.

J is TRBJ2-7 and V is TRBV20-1; 7 bases line up with TRBD1. This CDR3 has 14 residues. Germline-derived CDR1 and CDR2 are DFQATT and SNEGSKA (reference sequence). V trimming: 4 bases; J trimming: 2 bases; junction bases outside the gene matches: 8. CDR3 DNA: TGCAGTGCTAACGCTCCGGGACAGACCTACGAGCAGTACTTC. Protein sequence: CSANAPGQTYEQYF.

This clonotype came up many times. The chain recombines TRBV20-1 with TRBJ2-5; D may be TRBD1 (6 bases). In germline, CDR1 is DFQATT, CDR2 SNEGSKA (reference sequence). V gave up 7 bases and J gave up 5 bases, with 17 bases separating them. The CDR3 sequence is 13 residues long. The CDR3 here is CSVPQGGRETQYF. CDR3 nucleotide sequence: TGCAGTGTCCCACAGGGCGGTAGGGAGACCCAGTACTTC.

This clonotype was counted many times. This sequence joins TRBV12-3 or TRBV12-4 and TRBJ2-3; D is possibly TRBD2 (6 bases). V was pared by 10 bases and J by 0 bases, with 14 bases between. This CDR3 comprises 14 residues. CDR3 nucleotides: TGTGCCACCAAGGGACTGGAGAGCACAGATACGCAGTATTTT. It is translated as CATKGLESTDTQYF.